In its sample, the clone carrying this T cell receptor beta chain was seen once. Its antigen is not identified. With the Oncomine TCR Beta short-read assay, DNA from cultured CD4+ T cells was sequenced. Cultured CD4+ T cells yielded the extracted genomic DNA. From the PCR reads, TCRdb called clonotypes with MiXCR, one entry per CDR3 protein. The sample yields approximately 21,000 distinct CDR3 sequences, roughly 43% seen once. This entry is derived from a study of vaccination and CD4 T cells after COVID-19. Study information: Convalescent cases consisted of six males and four females, of whom two were Hispanic.

As to time point: late sampling 161 to 241 days after vaccination in a few convalescent patients. Treatment given: roughly 10-day PBMC culture with coronavirus spike peptide pools or control peptides (ViraFEST assay). CDR1 is MNHEY and CDR2 is SVGAGI in the germline V gene. The CDR3 runs to 16 residues. Trimming cost V 0 bases and J 0 bases, with 9 bases left between them. The sample was CD4+ T cells from blood, cultured in vitro, taken about 7 months after SARS-CoV-2 vaccination. The receptor comes from a human donor who had recovered from COVID-19. The V and J genes are TRBV6-5 and TRBJ2-1, with D tentatively TRBD1 (5 bases). CDR3: CASSYSPGHSYNEQFF. The CDR3 DNA is TGTGCCAGCAGTTACTCCCCAGGGCACTCCTACAATGAGCAGTTCTTC.